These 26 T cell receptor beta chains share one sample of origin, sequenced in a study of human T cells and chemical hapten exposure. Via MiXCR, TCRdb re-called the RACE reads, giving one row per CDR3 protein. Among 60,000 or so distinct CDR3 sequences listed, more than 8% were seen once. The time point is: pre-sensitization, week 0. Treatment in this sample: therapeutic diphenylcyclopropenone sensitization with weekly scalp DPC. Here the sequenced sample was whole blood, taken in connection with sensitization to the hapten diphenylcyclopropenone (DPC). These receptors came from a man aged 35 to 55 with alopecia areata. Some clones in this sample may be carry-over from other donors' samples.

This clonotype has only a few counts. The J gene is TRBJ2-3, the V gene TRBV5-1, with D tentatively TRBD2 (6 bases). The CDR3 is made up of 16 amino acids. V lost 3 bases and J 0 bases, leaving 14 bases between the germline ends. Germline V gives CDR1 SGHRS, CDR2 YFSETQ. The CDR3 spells CASSSGDLTSTDTQYF. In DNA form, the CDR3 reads TGCGCCAGCAGCTCTGGGGACTTAACTAGCACAGATACGCAGTATTTT.

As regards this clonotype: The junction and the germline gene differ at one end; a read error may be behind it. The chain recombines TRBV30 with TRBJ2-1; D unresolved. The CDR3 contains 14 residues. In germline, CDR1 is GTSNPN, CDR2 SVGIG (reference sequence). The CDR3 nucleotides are TGTGCCTGGAGTGTCGAGGTCAGCTACAATAAGCAGTTCTTC. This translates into CAWSVEVSYNKQFF.

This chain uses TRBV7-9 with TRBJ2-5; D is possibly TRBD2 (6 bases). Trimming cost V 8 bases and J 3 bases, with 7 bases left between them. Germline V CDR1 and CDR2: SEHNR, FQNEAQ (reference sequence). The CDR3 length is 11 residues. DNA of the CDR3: TGTGCCAGCCCGGGGGAAGAGACCCAGTACTTC. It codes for CASPGEETQYF.

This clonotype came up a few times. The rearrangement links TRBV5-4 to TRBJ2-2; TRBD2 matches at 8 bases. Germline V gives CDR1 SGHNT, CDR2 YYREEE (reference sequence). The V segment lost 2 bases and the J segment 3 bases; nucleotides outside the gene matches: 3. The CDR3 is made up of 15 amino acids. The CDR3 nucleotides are TGTGCCAGCAGCTTAAGAGCGGGGGACACCGGGGAGCTGTTTTTT. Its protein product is CASSLRAGDTGELFF.

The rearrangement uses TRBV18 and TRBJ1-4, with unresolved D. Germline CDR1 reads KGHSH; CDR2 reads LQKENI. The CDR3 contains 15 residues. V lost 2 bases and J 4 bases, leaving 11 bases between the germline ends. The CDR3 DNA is TGTGCCAGCTCACCATCAGGCTTACTTAATGAAAAACTGTTTTTT. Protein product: CASSPSGLLNEKLFF.

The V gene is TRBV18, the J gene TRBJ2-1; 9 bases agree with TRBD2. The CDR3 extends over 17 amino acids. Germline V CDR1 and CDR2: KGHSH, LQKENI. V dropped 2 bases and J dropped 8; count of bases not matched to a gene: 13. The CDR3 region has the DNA TGTGCCAGCTCACCAAACAGCGAGACTAGCGGTGTCGATGAGCAGTTCTTC. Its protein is CASSPNSETSGVDEQFF.

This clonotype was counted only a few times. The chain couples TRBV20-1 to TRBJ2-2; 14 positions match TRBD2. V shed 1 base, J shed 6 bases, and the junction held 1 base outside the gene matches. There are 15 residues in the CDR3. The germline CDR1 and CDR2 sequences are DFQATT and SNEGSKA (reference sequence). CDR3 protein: CSARVTSGRAGELFF. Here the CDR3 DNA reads TGCAGTGCTAGAGTGACTAGCGGGAGGGCCGGGGAGCTGTTTTTT.

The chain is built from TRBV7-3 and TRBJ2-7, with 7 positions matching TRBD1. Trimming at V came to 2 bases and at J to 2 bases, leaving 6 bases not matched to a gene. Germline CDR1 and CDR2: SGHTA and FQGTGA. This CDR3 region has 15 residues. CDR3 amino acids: CASSLGPRGTYEQYF. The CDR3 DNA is TGTGCCAGCAGCTTAGGCCCCAGGGGGACCTACGAGCAGTACTTC.

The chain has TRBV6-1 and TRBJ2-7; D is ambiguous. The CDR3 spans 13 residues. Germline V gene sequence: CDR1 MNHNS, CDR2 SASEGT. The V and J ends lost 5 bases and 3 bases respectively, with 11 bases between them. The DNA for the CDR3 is TGTGCCAGCAGTTACGGCCAGCTCTACGAGCAGTACTTC. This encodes CASSYGQLYEQYF.

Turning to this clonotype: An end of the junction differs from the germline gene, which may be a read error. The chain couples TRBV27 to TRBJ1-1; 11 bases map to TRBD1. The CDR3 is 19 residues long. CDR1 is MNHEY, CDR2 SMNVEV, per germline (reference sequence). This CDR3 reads CASRLSDFRTGGPNTEAFF. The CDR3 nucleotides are TGTGCCAGCAGGTTATCCGATTTTAGGACAGGGGGCCCGAACACTGAAGCTTTCTTT.

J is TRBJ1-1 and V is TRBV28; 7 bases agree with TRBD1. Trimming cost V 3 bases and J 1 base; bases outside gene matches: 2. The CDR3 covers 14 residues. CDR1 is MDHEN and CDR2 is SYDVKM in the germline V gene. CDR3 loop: CASSLGQQNTEAFF. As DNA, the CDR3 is TGTGCCAGCAGTTTGGGACAGCAGAACACTGAAGCTTTCTTT. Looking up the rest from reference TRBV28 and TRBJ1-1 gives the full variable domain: DVKVTQSSRYLVKRTGEKVFLECVQDMDHENMFWYRQDPGLGLRLIYFSYDVKMKEKGDIPEGYSVSREKKERFSLILESASTNQTSMYLCASSLGQQNTEAFFGQGTRLTVV.

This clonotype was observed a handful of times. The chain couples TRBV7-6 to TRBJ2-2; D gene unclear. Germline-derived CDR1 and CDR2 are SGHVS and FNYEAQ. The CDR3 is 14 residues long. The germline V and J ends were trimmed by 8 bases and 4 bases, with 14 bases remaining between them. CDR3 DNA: TGTGCCAGCCTGAACCTCCCTCCCACCGGGGAGCTGTTTTTT. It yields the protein CASLNLPPTGELFF. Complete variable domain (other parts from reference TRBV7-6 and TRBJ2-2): GAGVSQSPRYKVTKRGQDVALRCDPISGHVSLYWYRQALGQGPEFLTYFNYEAQQDKSGLPNDRFSAERPEGSISTLTIQRTEQRDSAMYRCASLNLPPTGELFFGEGSRLTVL.

CDR3 protein: CSAMTLLAASYEQYF. CDR3 coding DNA: TGCAGTGCGATGACTCTGCTAGCGGCCTCCTACGAGCAGTACTTC. This chain links TRBV20-1 with TRBJ2-7, with 7 positions matching TRBD2. The germline gives CDR1 DFQATT, CDR2 SNEGSKA (reference sequence). CDR3 length: 15 amino acids. J was trimmed by 0 bases and V by 6 bases; bases with no gene match: 11.

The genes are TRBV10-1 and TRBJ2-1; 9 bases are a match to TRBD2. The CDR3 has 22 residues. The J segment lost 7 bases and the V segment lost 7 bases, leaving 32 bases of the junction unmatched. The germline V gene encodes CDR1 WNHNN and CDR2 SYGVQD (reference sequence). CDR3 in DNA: TGCGCCAGCACACCCACTTCATCCTTTGCGGGAGGGCCGAGGACGATAAAAAATGAGCAGTTCTTC. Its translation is CASTPTSSFAGGPRTIKNEQFF.

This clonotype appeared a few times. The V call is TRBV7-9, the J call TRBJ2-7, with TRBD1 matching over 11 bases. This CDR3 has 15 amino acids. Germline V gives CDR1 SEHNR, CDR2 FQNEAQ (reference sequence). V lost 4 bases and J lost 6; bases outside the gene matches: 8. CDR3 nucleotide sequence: TGTGCCAGCAGCTCCGGACAGGGGGCTGGTCTCGAGCAGTACTTC. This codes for CASSSGQGAGLEQYF.

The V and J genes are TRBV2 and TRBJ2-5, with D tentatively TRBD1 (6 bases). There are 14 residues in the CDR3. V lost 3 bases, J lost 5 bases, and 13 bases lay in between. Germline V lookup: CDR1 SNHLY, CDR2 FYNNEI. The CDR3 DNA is TGTGCCAGCAGTGAGGACAGCGGAATGGAGACCCAGTACTTC. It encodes CASSEDSGMETQYF.

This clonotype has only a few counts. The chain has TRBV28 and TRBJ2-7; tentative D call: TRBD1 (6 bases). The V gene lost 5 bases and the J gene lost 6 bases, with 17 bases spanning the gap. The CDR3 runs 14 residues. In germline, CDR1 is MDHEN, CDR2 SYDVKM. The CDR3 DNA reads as TGTGCCAGCAGTCCCGGGCCCAGGGGCGGCGAGCAGTACTTC. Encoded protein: CASSPGPRGGEQYF.

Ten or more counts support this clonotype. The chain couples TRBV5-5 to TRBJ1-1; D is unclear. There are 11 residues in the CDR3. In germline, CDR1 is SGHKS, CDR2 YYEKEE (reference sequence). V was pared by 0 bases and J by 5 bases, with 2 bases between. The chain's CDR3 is CASSLVTEAFF. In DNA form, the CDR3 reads TGTGCCAGCAGCTTGGTAACTGAAGCTTTCTTT.

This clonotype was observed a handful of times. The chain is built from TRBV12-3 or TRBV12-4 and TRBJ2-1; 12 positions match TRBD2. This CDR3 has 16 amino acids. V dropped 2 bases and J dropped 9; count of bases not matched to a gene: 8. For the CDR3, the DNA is TGTGCCAGCAGTTTAAGGGCTAGCGGGAGGGCCCGTGAGCAGTTCTTC. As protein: CASSLRASGRAREQFF.

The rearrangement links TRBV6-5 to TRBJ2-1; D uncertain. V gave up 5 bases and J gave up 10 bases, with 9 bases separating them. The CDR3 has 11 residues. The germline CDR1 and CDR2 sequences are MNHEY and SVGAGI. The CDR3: CASSNVREQFF. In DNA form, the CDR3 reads TGTGCCAGCAGTAACGTCCGGGAGCAGTTCTTC.

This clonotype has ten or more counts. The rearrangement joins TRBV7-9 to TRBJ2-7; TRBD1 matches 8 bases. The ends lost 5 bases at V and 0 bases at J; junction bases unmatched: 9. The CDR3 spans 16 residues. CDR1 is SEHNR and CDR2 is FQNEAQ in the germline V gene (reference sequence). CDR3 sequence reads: CASSPRRTGFSYEQYF. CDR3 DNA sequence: TGTGCCAGCAGCCCTCGACGGACAGGGTTCTCCTACGAGCAGTACTTC.

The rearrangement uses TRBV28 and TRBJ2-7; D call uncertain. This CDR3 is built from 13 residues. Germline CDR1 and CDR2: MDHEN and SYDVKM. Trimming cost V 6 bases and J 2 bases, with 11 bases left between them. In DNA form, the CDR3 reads TGTGCCAGCAGGCCTAGTACCCCCTACGAGCAGTACTTC. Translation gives CASRPSTPYEQYF.

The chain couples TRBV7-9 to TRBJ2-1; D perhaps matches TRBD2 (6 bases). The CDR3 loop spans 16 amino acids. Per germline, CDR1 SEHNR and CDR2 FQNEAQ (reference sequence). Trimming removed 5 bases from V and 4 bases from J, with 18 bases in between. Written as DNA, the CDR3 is TGTGCCAGCAGCCCCGAGGAGGGCCCCCTTTACAATGAGCAGTTCTTC. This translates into CASSPEEGPLYNEQFF.

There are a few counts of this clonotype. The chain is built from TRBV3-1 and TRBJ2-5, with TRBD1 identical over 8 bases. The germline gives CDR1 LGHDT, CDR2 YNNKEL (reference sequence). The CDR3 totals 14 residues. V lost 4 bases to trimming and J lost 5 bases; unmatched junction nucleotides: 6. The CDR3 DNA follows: TGTGCCAGCAGCCCCAGGGGGCTCTATGAGACCCAGTACTTC. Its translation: CASSPRGLYETQYF.

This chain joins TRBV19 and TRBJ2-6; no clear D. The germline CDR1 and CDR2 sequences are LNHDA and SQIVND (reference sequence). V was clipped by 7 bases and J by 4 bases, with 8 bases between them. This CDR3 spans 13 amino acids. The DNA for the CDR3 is TGTGCCAGTACCCTGTTAGGGGCCAACGTCCTGACTTTC. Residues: CASTLLGANVLTF.

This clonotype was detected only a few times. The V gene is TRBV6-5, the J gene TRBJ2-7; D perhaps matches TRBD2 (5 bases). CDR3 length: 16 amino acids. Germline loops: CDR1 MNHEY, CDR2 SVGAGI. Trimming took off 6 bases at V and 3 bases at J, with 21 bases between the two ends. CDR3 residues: CASSPRAGGALYEQYF. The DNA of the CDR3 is TGTGCCAGCAGCCCCCGGGCGGGCGGAGCCCTCTACGAGCAGTACTTC.